Listed below are T cell receptor beta chains from one sample, sequenced in a study of blood T cell repertoires in COVID-19. Measured with immunoSEQ multiplex PCR; TCRdb has only the in-frame clones, and not every one. The sample consists of roughly 220,000 clones, 84% of them appearing once. Sequencing used peripheral blood. The receptors shown here come from a woman between 35 and 50 years old who had recovered from COVID-19. Each CDR3 is given with its conserved first and last residue. A D gene is named only where the DNA matches it firmly. Some rows have no size entry. The others give once, few or many, or a class for an expanded clone.

D gene	J gene	V gene	clone size	CDR3 DNA	CDR3 protein
TRBD1	TRBJ1-3	TRBV4-3	.	TGCGCCAGCAGCCAGGGGACAGGGGCTGGAAACACCATATATTTT	CASSQGTGAGNTIYF
.	TRBJ1-4	TRBV9	.	TGTGCCAGCAGCGTCGCCACATCTAATGAAAAACTGTTTTTT	CASSVATSNEKLFF
.	TRBJ1-3	TRBV6-2/TRBV6-3	once	TGTGCCAGCAGCCAACACCCAACCCACGGACACTCTGGAAACACCATATATTTT	CASSQHPTHGHSGNTIYF
.	TRBJ2-1	TRBV5-1	.	TGCGCCAGCAGCTTGGTAGATTCCTACAATGAGCAGTTCTTC	CASSLVDSYNEQFF
TRBD1	TRBJ1-2	TRBV23-1	once	TGCGCCAGCAGTCAAAGGGACAGGGGGCCCGGAACTAACTATGGCTACACCTTC	CASSQRDRGPGTNYGYTF
.	TRBJ1-2	TRBV7-9	.	TGTGCCAGCAGCTTATTTGGCAGGGAAGGCCCCTATGGCTACACCTTC	CASSLFGREGPYGYTF
.	TRBJ1-1	TRBV6-5	.	TGTGCCAGCAGCCGTGGGGGCCTGAACACTGAAGCTTTCTTT	CASSRGGLNTEAFF
.	TRBJ1-4	TRBV10-3	.	TGTGCCATCAGTGACCGGGAGTATGAAAAACTGTTTTTT	CAISDREYEKLFF
TRBD1	TRBJ1-3	TRBV6-6	.	TGTGCCAGCAGTCGAGGGGGCCAACTCTCTGGAAACACCATATATTTT	CASSRGGQLSGNTIYF
TRBD1	TRBJ2-7	TRBV9	once	TGTGCCAGCAGCGTGACAGGGGGCAACGACGAGCAGTACTTC	CASSVTGGNDEQYF
TRBD1	TRBJ1-3	TRBV7-2	once	TGTGCCAGCAGCACCCCCTGGCAGGGGGCGGGAAACACCATATATTTT	CASSTPWQGAGNTIYF
.	TRBJ1-4	TRBV4-3	.	TGCGCCAGCAGCCAAGTGGGCAGCTCTAATGAAAAACTGTTTTTT	CASSQVGSSNEKLFF
TRBD2	TRBJ2-3	TRBV5-6	.	TGTGCCAGCAGCTTGGTACTAGCGGGGGGCCCTAGCACAGATACGCAGTATTTT	CASSLVLAGGPSTDTQYF
TRBD1	TRBJ1-4	TRBV28	once	TGTGCCAGCAGTTCTGGACAGGACTTTTATAATGAAAAACTGTTTTTT	CASSSGQDFYNEKLFF
TRBD1	TRBJ1-1	TRBV29-1	.	TGCAGCGTTGATTGGATGGGGACAGGGGGCCGTGGGACCGGATTTAGGAACACTGAAGCTTTCTTT	CSVDWMGTGGRGTGFRNTEAFF
.	TRBJ1-6	TRBV4-3	.	TGCGCCAGCAGCCAAGATACCGGGGATTCACCCCTCCACTTT	CASSQDTGDSPLHF
TRBD1	TRBJ2-5	TRBV27	.	TGTGCCAGCAGTCTCACACCAGGGGGGACCCAGTACTTC	CASSLTPGGTQYF